This T cell receptor (beta chain) was retrieved from a study of blood T cell repertoires in COVID-19. On the study more broadly: Collection of acute and convalescent COVID-19 samples took place in the United States, Italy and Spain. From T cells, B-cell-depleted T cells, or PBMCs came the material, which was cDNA or gDNA.

The V end lost 3 bases, the J end lost 0 bases, and 17 bases lay between the germline ends. The CDR3 runs to 17 residues. Germline loops: CDR1 SGHDT, CDR2 YYEEEE. Sequenced by immunoSEQ multiplex PCR; TCRdb stores in-frame clones only, minus some. Here the sample spans under 250,000 clones, around 86% being singletons. This sequence originates from a woman at least 80 years old with COVID-19, enrolled during active disease. The specimen was peripheral blood. The genes are TRBV5-6 and TRBJ2-3; a possible D gene is TRBD2 (5 bases). The CDR3 here is CASSSGSGSISTDTQYF. The CDR3 DNA is TGTGCCAGCAGCTCCGGGTCGGGATCGATAAGCACAGATACGCAGTATTTT.